This T cell receptor (beta chain) is from a study of blood T cell repertoires in COVID-19. Overall study context: The samples span acute and convalescent COVID-19 from the United States, Italy and Spain. The analysed material was cDNA or gDNA that came from T cells, B-cell-depleted T cells, or PBMCs.

Per the original methods: Reference gene primer amplification in the assay estimated nucleated cell counts. Some clones are missing from TCRdb's copy, which holds only in-frame ones; the method was immunoSEQ multiplex PCR. The DNA was the basis for D and trimming; V, J and clone size are from that table. The sample lists tens of thousands of clones; around 79% were seen once. This sequence originates from a man at least 80 years old with acute or convalescent COVID-19. The sample taken for sequencing was peripheral blood.

The CDR3 coding sequence is TGTGCCACCAGTGAGGGGACCGGGACTAGCCACGAGACCCAGTACTTC. Translating gives CATSEGTGTSHETQYF. This sequence joins TRBV24-1 and TRBJ2-5; 9 nucleotides align to TRBD2. The V and J ends lost 4 bases and 5 bases, in that order; junction bases with no gene match: 10. Germline V gene data show CDR1 as KGHDR and CDR2 as SFDVKD. The CDR3 extends over 16 amino acids.